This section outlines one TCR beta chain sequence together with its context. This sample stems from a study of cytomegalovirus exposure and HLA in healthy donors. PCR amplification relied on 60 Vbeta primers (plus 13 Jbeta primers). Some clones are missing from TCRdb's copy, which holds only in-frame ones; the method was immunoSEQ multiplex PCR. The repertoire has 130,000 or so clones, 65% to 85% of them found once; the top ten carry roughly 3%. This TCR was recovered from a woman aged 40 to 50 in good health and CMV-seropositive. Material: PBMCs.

CDR3 loop: CASSTPYGTIDEQYF. CDR3 nucleotides: TGTGCCAGTAGTACCCCGTACGGGACAATCGACGAGCAGTACTTC. The rearrangement uses TRBV19 and TRBJ2-7; TRBD1 might be the D (6 bases). The ends were cut back, 4 bases at V and 5 bases at J, with 18 bases in the middle. This CDR3 comprises 15 residues. Germline lookup yields CDR1 LNHDA and CDR2 SQIVND (reference sequence).